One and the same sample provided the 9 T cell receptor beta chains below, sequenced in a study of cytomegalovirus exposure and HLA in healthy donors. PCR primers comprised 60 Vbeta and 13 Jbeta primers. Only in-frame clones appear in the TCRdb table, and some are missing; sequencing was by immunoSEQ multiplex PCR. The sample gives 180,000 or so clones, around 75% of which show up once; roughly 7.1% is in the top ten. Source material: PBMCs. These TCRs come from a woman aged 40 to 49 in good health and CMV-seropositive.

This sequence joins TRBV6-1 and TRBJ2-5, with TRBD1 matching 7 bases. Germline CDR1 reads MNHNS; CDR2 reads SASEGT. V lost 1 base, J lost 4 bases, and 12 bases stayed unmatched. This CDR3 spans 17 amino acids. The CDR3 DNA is TGTGCCAGCAGTGAAGACGGCAGGGGGTTTTCGGGAGAGACCCAGTACTTC. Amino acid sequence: CASSEDGRGFSGETQYF.

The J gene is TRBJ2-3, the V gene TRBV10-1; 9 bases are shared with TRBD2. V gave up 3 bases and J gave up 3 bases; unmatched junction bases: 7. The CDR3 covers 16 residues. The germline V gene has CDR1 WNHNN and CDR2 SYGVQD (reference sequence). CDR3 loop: CASSDRGTSTTDTQYF. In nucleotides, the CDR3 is TGCGCCAGCAGTGATCGGGGGACTAGCACTACAGATACGCAGTATTTT.

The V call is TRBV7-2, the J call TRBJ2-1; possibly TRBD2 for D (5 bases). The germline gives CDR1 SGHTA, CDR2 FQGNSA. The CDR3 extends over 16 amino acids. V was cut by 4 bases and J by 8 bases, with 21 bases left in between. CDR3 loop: CASSSRRSSNGDEQFF. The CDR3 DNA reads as TGTGCCAGCAGCTCCCGCAGGTCATCAAACGGGGATGAGCAGTTCTTC.

The CDR3 coding sequence is TGTGCCACCAGCAGAGATAGATCGGTCGGGACTGAAGCTTTCTTT. It specifies CATSRDRSVGTEAFF. J is TRBJ1-1 and V is TRBV15; D call uncertain. CDR3 size: 15 residues. The V gene's germline CDR1 is LNHNV and CDR2 YYDKDF (reference sequence). The V gene lost 0 bases and the J gene lost 5 bases, with 13 bases spanning the gap. The complete variable domain, with remaining parts taken from reference TRBV15 and TRBJ1-1, reads DAMVIQNPRYQVTQFGKPVTLSCSQTLNHNVMYWYQQKSSQAPKLLFHYYDKDFNNEADTPDNFQSRRPNTSFCFLDIRSPGLGDTAMYLCATSRDRSVGTEAFFGQGTRLTVV.

CDR3 amino acids: CASSLGLAAAYEQYF. The CDR3 coding sequence is TGTGCCAGCAGCTTAGGTTTAGCGGCGGCCTACGAGCAGTACTTC. The chain uses TRBV11-3 and TRBJ2-7; a possible D gene is TRBD2 (6 bases). CDR1 is SGHNT and CDR2 is YENEEA in the germline V gene. This CDR3 spans 15 amino acids. V lost 1 base and J lost 2, with 12 bases in between.

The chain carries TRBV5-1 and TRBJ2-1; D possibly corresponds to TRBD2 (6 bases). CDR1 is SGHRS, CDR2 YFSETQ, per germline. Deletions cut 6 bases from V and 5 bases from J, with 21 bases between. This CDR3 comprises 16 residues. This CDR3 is CASKPEGGTLHNEQFF. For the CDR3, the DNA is TGCGCCAGCAAACCGGAGGGCGGGACGCTACACAATGAGCAGTTCTTC.

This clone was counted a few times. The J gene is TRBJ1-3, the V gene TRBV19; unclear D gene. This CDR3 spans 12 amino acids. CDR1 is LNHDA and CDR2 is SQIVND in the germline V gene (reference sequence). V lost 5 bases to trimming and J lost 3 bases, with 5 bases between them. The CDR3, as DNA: TGTGCCAGTAGTTCCGGTGGAAACACCATATATTTT. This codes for CASSSGGNTIYF.

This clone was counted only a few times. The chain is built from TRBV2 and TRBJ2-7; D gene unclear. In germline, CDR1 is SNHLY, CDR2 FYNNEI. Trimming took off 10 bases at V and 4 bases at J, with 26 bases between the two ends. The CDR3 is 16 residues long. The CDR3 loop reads CAITALLAPGTYEQYF. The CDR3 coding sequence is TGTGCCATCACGGCCTTGTTGGCCCCGGGTACGTACGAGCAGTACTTC.

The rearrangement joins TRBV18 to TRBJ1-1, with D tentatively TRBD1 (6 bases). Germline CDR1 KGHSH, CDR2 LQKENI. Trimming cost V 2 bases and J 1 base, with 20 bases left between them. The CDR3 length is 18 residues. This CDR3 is CASSPGIVGGSGNTEAFF. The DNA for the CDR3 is TGTGCCAGCTCACCAGGAATTGTAGGGGGTTCGGGGAACACTGAAGCTTTCTTT. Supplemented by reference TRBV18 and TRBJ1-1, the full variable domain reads NAGVMQNPRHLVRRRGQEARLRCSPMKGHSHVYWYRQLPEEGLKFMVYLQKENIIDESGMPKERFSAEFPKEGPSILRIQQVVRGDSAAYFCASSPGIVGGSGNTEAFFGQGTRLTVV.